The rows below give T cell receptor beta chains drawn from one sample of a study of shared clonotypes between healthy human individuals. Libraries were prepared by immunoSEQ multiplex PCR; TCRdb keeps only in-frame clonotypes and omits some of them. The data contain more than 550,000 clones, roughly 94% of them singletons. Material: naive CD8+ T cells sorted from blood. The receptors here all came from a man younger than 40 in good health. Each CDR3 is given with its conserved first and last residue. The D gene is left open where the match is weak. Clone size is not always given. Where it is, it says once, few, many or a class for expanded clones.

j_call clone_size v_call d_call cdr3_length cdr3_nt cdr3_aa
TRBJ2-1 . TRBV28 TRBD1 18 TGTGCCAGCAGCACGTTAGCCCCGGACAGGGGAATTCCGAATGAGCAGTTCTTC CASSTLAPDRGIPNEQFF
TRBJ2-3 . TRBV5-6 TRBD2 13 TGTGCCAGCAGCCGACTAGCTACAGATACGCAGTATTTT CASSRLATDTQYF
TRBJ2-7 . TRBV19 TRBD1 15 TGTGCCAGTAGTTATACCCCGACAGGGTCCTACGAGCAGTACTTC CASSYTPTGSYEQYF
TRBJ2-1 . TRBV21-1 . 18 TGTGCCAGCAGCAAAAAGATGAGGGACAGGGGAGGGTACAATGAGCAGTTCTTC CASSKKMRDRGGYNEQFF
TRBJ2-1 . TRBV2 . 12 TGTGCCAGCAAGCCCTCCTACAATGAGCAGTTCTTC CASKPSYNEQFF
TRBJ1-5 . TRBV5-6 . 13 TGTGCCAGCAGCTTAGGGAACAATCAGCCCCAGCATTTT CASSLGNNQPQHF
TRBJ1-2 . TRBV19 TRBD1 14 TGTGCCAGTAGTATTTTAGGGGGCGAATATGGCTACACCTTC CASSILGGEYGYTF
TRBJ2-1 . TRBV13 TRBD2 14 TGTGCCACCACCGAGCGGGAAAGCGTCAATGAGCAGTTCTTC CATTERESVNEQFF
TRBJ2-1 . TRBV29-1 TRBD2 13 TGCAGCGTGGGGACTAGCGACTACAATGAGCAGTTCTTC CSVGTSDYNEQFF
TRBJ2-7 . TRBV27 . 11 TGTGCCAGCGGGGGGCCCTACGAGCAGTACTTC CASGGPYEQYF
TRBJ1-2 . TRBV10-3 TRBD1 15 TGTGCCACCGCGCAGGGGGGCAAGATTTACTATGGCTACACCTTC CATAQGGKIYYGYTF
TRBJ2-5 . TRBV5-6 . 15 TGTGCCAGCAGCTCGCTAGGGGCAGGGTTAGAGACCCAGTACTTC CASSSLGAGLETQYF
TRBJ2-2 . TRBV7-9 TRBD2 15 TGTGCCAGCAGCCTGCGACTAGCAGACACCGGGGAGCTGTTTTTT CASSLRLADTGELFF
TRBJ2-7 . TRBV6-5 TRBD2 15 TGTGCCAGCAGCCTGACTAGCGGGAGGCCCTACGAGCAGTACTTC CASSLTSGRPYEQYF
TRBJ2-5 . TRBV15 TRBD2 16 TGTGCCACCAGCAGAGGGACTAGCGGGATTAGCGAGACCCAGTACTTC CATSRGTSGISETQYF
TRBJ1-2 . TRBV27 . 16 TGTGCCAGCAGTTTCTTGGGTGGACGGCTTAACTATGGCTACACCTTC CASSFLGGRLNYGYTF
TRBJ1-1 . TRBV11-2 . 11 TGTGCCAGCAGCTTAGGGGACGAAGCTTTCTTT CASSLGDEAFF
TRBJ2-1 . TRBV5-1 TRBD1 16 TGCGCCAGCAGCTTGGGAGGACAGGGGCGGTCGAATGAGCAGTTCTTC CASSLGGQGRSNEQFF
TRBJ2-1 . TRBV5-4 . 14 TGTGCCAGCAGCTTGCGGGGTGCCTACAATGAGCAGTTCTTC CASSLRGAYNEQFF
TRBJ1-1 . TRBV7-6 TRBD1 19 TGTGCCAGCAGCCCGAGGGACAGCCCATCTTTAAAAATGAACACTGAAGCTTTCTTT CASSPRDSPSLKMNTEAFF
TRBJ2-1 . TRBV6-6 . 13 TGTGCCAGCAGACCGCAAGCCTACAATGAGCAGTTCTTC CASRPQAYNEQFF
TRBJ2-7 . TRBV19 . 16 TGTGCCATTACGCGACCCTCAGGGGGGCCCTCCTACGAGCAGTACTTC CAITRPSGGPSYEQYF
TRBJ2-3 . TRBV4-3 TRBD2 16 TGCGCCAGCAGCCTGGGACTAGCGGGAGGCACAGATACGCAGTATTTT CASSLGLAGGTDTQYF
TRBJ2-7 . TRBV11-2 TRBD2 16 TGTGCCAGCAGCTCAGGACTAGCGGGAGGGCCCGACGAGCAGTACTTC CASSSGLAGGPDEQYF
TRBJ2-7 . TRBV4-1 . 14 TGCGCCAGCAGCCTTAGCGGTACGACCTACGAGCAGTACTTC CASSLSGTTYEQYF
TRBJ2-7 few TRBV2 . 14 TGTGCCAGCAGTGAAATGGGACCTCACTACGAGCAGTACTTC CASSEMGPHYEQYF
TRBJ2-2 . TRBV7-9 . 19 TGTGCCAGCAGCACAAATCCGAAGGGGGGTACCGATTACACCGGGGAGCTGTTTTTT CASSTNPKGGTDYTGELFF
TRBJ2-7 . TRBV27 . 11 TGTGCCAGCAGTTTTGGGAGCGAGCAGTACTTC CASSFGSEQYF
TRBJ2-1 . TRBV14 TRBD1 15 TGTGCCAGCAGTGGCAGGGGGCGTTCAAATCCTGAGCAGTTCTTC CASSGRGRSNPEQFF
TRBJ1-3 . TRBV28 . 15 TGTGCCAGCAGTTTAGACAGAAACTCTGGAAACACCATATATTTT CASSLDRNSGNTIYF
TRBJ1-2 . TRBV27 TRBD1 17 TGTGCCAGCAGCCTCCTGGGGACAGGGGGCGCGGTGGAGGGCTACACCTTC CASSLLGTGGAVEGYTF
TRBJ2-7 . TRBV28 . 15 TGTGCCAGCAGTCCTGTCCCTACTGACACCTACGAGCAGTACTTC CASSPVPTDTYEQYF
TRBJ2-7 . TRBV29-1 . 18 TGCAGCGCCGCCGGTGCCGACAGAACTAGCTCGAGCTCCTACGAGCAGTACTTC CSAAGADRTSSSSYEQYF
TRBJ1-3 . TRBV5-1 . 15 TGCGCCAGCAGCTTGGGATGGGGATCTGGAAACACCATATATTTT CASSLGWGSGNTIYF
TRBJ2-3 once TRBV14 . 15 TGTGCCAGCAGCCAAGTAGGGCACAGCACAGATACGCAGTATTTT CASSQVGHSTDTQYF
TRBJ2-7 once TRBV7-2 . 14 TGTGCCAGCAGCTTATTTGCGGTCAAATACGAGCAGTACTTC CASSLFAVKYEQYF